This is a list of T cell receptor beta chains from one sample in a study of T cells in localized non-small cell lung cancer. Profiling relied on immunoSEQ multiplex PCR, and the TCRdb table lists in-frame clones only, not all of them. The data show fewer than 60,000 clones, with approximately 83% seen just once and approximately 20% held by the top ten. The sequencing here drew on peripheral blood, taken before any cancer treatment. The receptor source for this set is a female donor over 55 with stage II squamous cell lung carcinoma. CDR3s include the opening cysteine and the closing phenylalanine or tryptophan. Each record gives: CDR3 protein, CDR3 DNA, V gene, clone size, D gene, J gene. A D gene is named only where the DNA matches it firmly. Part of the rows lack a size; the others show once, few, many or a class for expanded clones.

CASRGDNLSNQPQHF	TGTGCCAGCAGGGGGGACAATTTAAGCAATCAGCCCCAGCATTTT	TRBV6-1	few	NA	TRBJ1-5
CASSLTGNSPLHF	TGTGCCAGCAGCTTGACAGGGAATTCACCCCTCCACTTT	TRBV7-8	NA	TRBD1	TRBJ1-6
CASSSIAGGSYEQYF	TGTGCCAGCAGTTCCATAGCGGGGGGTTCCTACGAGCAGTACTTC	TRBV27	NA	TRBD2	TRBJ2-7
CASNPSWRAETQYF	TGTGCCAGTAATCCCTCTTGGAGGGCAGAGACCCAGTACTTC	TRBV19	NA	NA	TRBJ2-5
CASSRPTGGYTGELFF	TGTGCCAGCAGCCGACCGACAGGGGGCTACACCGGGGAGCTGTTTTTT	TRBV7-9	NA	TRBD1	TRBJ2-2
CAWSRTSSYEQYF	TGTGCCTGGAGCAGGACTAGCAGCTACGAGCAGTACTTC	TRBV30	NA	TRBD2	TRBJ2-7
CASSPSTGELFF	TGTGCCAGCAGCCCGTCAACCGGGGAGCTGTTTTTT	TRBV7-3	NA	NA	TRBJ2-2
CASSPRDFRETQYF	TGTGCCAGCAGTCCAAGGGACTTCCGAGAGACCCAGTACTTC	TRBV28	NA	NA	TRBJ2-5
CASSWEGSYNSPLHF	TGTGCCAGCAGTTGGGAGGGCTCCTATAATTCACCCCTCCACTTT	TRBV6-6	few	NA	TRBJ1-6
CASSYSGTGAEQYF	TGTGCCAGCAGTTACTCGGGTACAGGGGCCGAGCAGTACTTC	TRBV6-5	once	TRBD1	TRBJ2-7
CASSVQENTEAFF	TGCGCCAGCAGCGTACAGGAGAACACTGAAGCTTTCTTT	TRBV5-1	NA	NA	TRBJ1-1
CASSLIENTEAFF	TGTGCCAGCAGCTTGATAGAGAACACTGAAGCTTTCTTT	TRBV5-4	NA	NA	TRBJ1-1
CASTTGGNNSPLHF	TGTGCCAGCACTACAGGGGGCAATAATTCACCCCTCCACTTT	TRBV7-9	NA	TRBD1	TRBJ1-6
CASSLRVNYGYTF	TGCGCCAGCAGCTTGCGGGTTAACTATGGCTACACCTTC	TRBV5-1	NA	NA	TRBJ1-2
CASRNSNSPLHF	TGTGCCAGCAGAAACTCGAATTCACCCCTCCACTTT	TRBV6-6	NA	NA	TRBJ1-6
CASSLTDGFYGYTF	TGTGCCAGCAGCCTCACAGACGGATTCTATGGCTACACCTTC	TRBV7-2	NA	NA	TRBJ1-2
CACSLEPGLAVTDTQYF	TGTGCCTGCTCCCTCGAACCCGGACTAGCGGTCACAGATACGCAGTATTTT	TRBV30	NA	TRBD2	TRBJ2-3
CASSLGQGHSPLHF	TGTGCCAGCAGCTTAGGACAGGGGCATTCACCCCTCCACTTT	TRBV7-9	NA	TRBD1	TRBJ1-6
CASSHTGGEAVNTEAFF	TGTGCCAGTAGCCATACAGGGGGCGAGGCGGTGAACACTGAAGCTTTCTTT	TRBV19	NA	TRBD1	TRBJ1-1
CASSLDGNVPYEQYF	TGTGCCAGCAGCTTAGACGGGAATGTCCCCTACGAGCAGTACTTC	TRBV7-2	NA	NA	TRBJ2-7
CASTGDGTDTQYF	TGTGCCAGTACCGGGGATGGCACAGATACGCAGTATTTT	TRBV19	NA	NA	TRBJ2-3
CASQRLGTQETQYF	TGTGCCAGCCAGCGACTAGGCACGCAAGAGACCCAGTACTTC	TRBV6-6	few	NA	TRBJ2-5
CASSPKGQRNTEAFF	TGTGCCAGCAGTCCTAAAGGACAGCGGAACACTGAAGCTTTCTTT	TRBV6-6	NA	NA	TRBJ1-1
CASSIRDQQYEQYF	TGTGCCAGCAGTATCCGGGACCAGCAATACGAGCAGTACTTC	TRBV6-6	once	NA	TRBJ2-7
CASSLVTGSYNEQFF	TGTGCCAGCAGCTTAGTAACAGGCTCCTACAATGAGCAGTTCTTC	TRBV7-9	NA	NA	TRBJ2-1
CAISESGAGGLGYNEQFF	TGTGCCATCAGTGAGTCTGGGGCGGGGGGCCTCGGGTACAATGAGCAGTTCTTC	TRBV10-3	NA	TRBD2	TRBJ2-1
CASSNAAQGARFNYGYTF	TGTGCCAGCAGCAATGCGGCGCAGGGGGCGAGGTTTAACTATGGCTACACCTTC	TRBV21-1	NA	NA	TRBJ1-2
CASSLGPNTDTQYF	TGTGCCAGCAGCTTGGGCCCTAACACAGATACGCAGTATTTT	TRBV7-3	NA	NA	TRBJ2-3
CASSPGGGANVLTF	TGTGCCAGCAGCCCGGGGGGCGGGGCCAACGTCCTGACTTTC	TRBV11-3	once	NA	TRBJ2-6
CASNQGTGGSRSTEAFF	TGTGCCAGCAATCAGGGGACAGGGGGCTCGAGGAGCACTGAAGCTTTCTTT	TRBV9	NA	TRBD1	TRBJ1-1
CAISEWGQAQGYTF	TGTGCCATCAGTGAGTGGGGACAGGCCCAGGGCTACACCTTC	TRBV10-3	NA	TRBD1	TRBJ1-2
CASSQEPGNTEAFF	TGCGCCAGCAGCCAAGAGCCGGGGAACACTGAAGCTTTCTTT	TRBV4-3	NA	NA	TRBJ1-1
CASSLLTEQWAYRNGYTF	TGTGCCAGCAGCTTATTAACCGAACAGTGGGCCTACCGGAATGGCTACACCTTC	TRBV7-9	NA	NA	TRBJ1-2
CASSVKSQGSYEQYF	TGTGCCAGCAGTGTGAAATCGCAGGGTTCCTACGAGCAGTACTTC	TRBV6-1	NA	NA	TRBJ2-7
CASTADSANEKLFF	TGTGCCAGCACCGCCGACAGCGCTAATGAAAAACTGTTTTTT	TRBV2	NA	NA	TRBJ1-4
CASSVVGQPGNTIYF	TGTGCCAGCAGCGTAGTCGGACAGCCTGGAAACACCATATATTTT	TRBV9	NA	NA	TRBJ1-3
CASSPGGARADTQYF	TGTGCCAGCAGTCCCGGGGGGGCCCGAGCAGATACGCAGTATTTT	TRBV6-5	NA	TRBD2	TRBJ2-3
CASSQGAGNEKLFF	TGTGCCAGTAGTCAGGGTGCGGGTAATGAAAAACTGTTTTTT	TRBV19	NA	NA	TRBJ1-4
CASSLDWVTAGGPLASTDTQYF	TGCGCCAGCAGCTTGGATTGGGTTACAGCGGGGGGCCCCCTTGCTAGCACAGATACGCAGTATTTT	TRBV5-1	NA	TRBD2	TRBJ2-3
CAISEQGEKLFF	TGTGCCATCAGTGAGCAGGGGGAAAAACTGTTTTTT	TRBV10-3	NA	NA	TRBJ1-4
CASGLVLGGPRGQAFF	TGTGCTAGTGGTTTGGTACTTGGGGGTCCCCGGGGACAAGCTTTCTTT	TRBV12-5	NA	NA	TRBJ1-1
CASSPPQGKGQPQHF	TGTGCCAGCTCACCCCCACAGGGAAAGGGTCAGCCCCAGCATTTT	TRBV18	NA	NA	TRBJ1-5